The rows below give T cell receptor beta chains drawn from one sample of a study of CD8+CD57+ T cells in acquired aplastic anemia. TCRdb reprocessed the reads via MiXCR and lists one record per CDR3 protein. The sample lists about 200,000 distinct CDR3 sequences, 50% to 70% occurring once. The sequenced material came from sorted CD4+, CD8+, or CD8+CD57+ T cells (not recorded which) from PBMCs. These receptor sequences come from a human donor with aplastic anemia. Both conserved end residues are part of each CDR3. A D gene is named only where the DNA matches it firmly. Only some rows state a clone size, as once, few, many or a class for expanded clones.

clone_size: -; v_call: TRBV7-2; d_call: -; j_call: TRBJ2-3; cdr3_nt: TGTGCCAGCAGCTTAGCGGCTGGCGGGTCCTACGGGGATACGCAGTATTTT; cdr3_aa: CASSLAAGGSYGDTQYF
clone_size: -; v_call: TRBV28; d_call: -; j_call: TRBJ2-3; cdr3_nt: TGTGCCAGCAGGCCGGACAGCACAGATACGCAGTATTTT; cdr3_aa: CASRPDSTDTQYF
clone_size: -; v_call: TRBV20-1; d_call: -; j_call: TRBJ1-1; cdr3_nt: TGCAGTGCTAGAGATCCGGACAGATTGAACACTGAAGCTTTCTTT; cdr3_aa: CSARDPDRLNTEAFF
clone_size: -; v_call: TRBV29-1; d_call: TRBD1; j_call: TRBJ1-2; cdr3_nt: TGCAGCGTCCGCGACAGGGGAGATGGGTATGGCTACACCTTC; cdr3_aa: CSVRDRGDGYGYTF
clone_size: -; v_call: TRBV2; d_call: -; j_call: TRBJ2-3; cdr3_nt: TGTGCCAGCAGTGCCGGGAGAGTTCGCACAGATACGCAGTATTTT; cdr3_aa: CASSAGRVRTDTQYF
clone_size: -; v_call: TRBV25-1; d_call: -; j_call: TRBJ2-5; cdr3_nt: TGTGCCAGCAGTTCAACGCCTGGGGCCCAGTACTTC; cdr3_aa: CASSSTPGAQYF
clone_size: -; v_call: TRBV24-1; d_call: -; j_call: TRBJ1-1; cdr3_nt: TGTGCCACCAGTGATTTGGACAATTTAGCTTTCTTT; cdr3_aa: CATSDLDNLAFF
clone_size: -; v_call: TRBV9; d_call: TRBD1; j_call: TRBJ2-7; cdr3_nt: TGTGCCAGCAGTCCCCGACCGGGACAGCCGCCAGAGCAGTACTTC; cdr3_aa: CASSPRPGQPPEQYF
clone_size: -; v_call: TRBV6-2/TRBV6-3; d_call: -; j_call: TRBJ2-7; cdr3_nt: TGTGCCAGCAGTTACGGACGCCTGGCCGAGCAGTACTTC; cdr3_aa: CASSYGRLAEQYF
clone_size: -; v_call: TRBV7-9; d_call: -; j_call: TRBJ2-1; cdr3_nt: TGTGCCAGCAGCTTAGCTGGGCGGGGTAGTGAGCAGTTCTTC; cdr3_aa: CASSLAGRGSEQFF
clone_size: -; v_call: TRBV29-1; d_call: -; j_call: TRBJ2-1; cdr3_nt: TGCAGCGTTGAAAAGTACAGTGAGCAGTTCTTC; cdr3_aa: CSVEKYSEQFF
clone_size: -; v_call: TRBV9; d_call: -; j_call: TRBJ2-2; cdr3_nt: TGTGCCAGCAGCGTAGGAGCGGGTGGCACCGGGGAGCTGTTTTTT; cdr3_aa: CASSVGAGGTGELFF
clone_size: -; v_call: TRBV20-1; d_call: -; j_call: TRBJ2-2; cdr3_nt: TGCAGTGATAGAGGGGAGAGGGAGGAGACGAACACCGGGGAGCTGTTTTTT; cdr3_aa: CSDRGEREETNTGELFF
clone_size: few; v_call: TRBV2; d_call: TRBD1; j_call: TRBJ1-3; cdr3_nt: TGTGCCAGCAGCGAAGGACAGGGCCGATATTTT; cdr3_aa: CASSEGQGRYF
clone_size: -; v_call: TRBV7-9; d_call: -; j_call: TRBJ2-5; cdr3_nt: TGTGCCAGCATCTATATCCGGGGCCTACAAGAGACCCAGCACTTC; cdr3_aa: CASIYIRGLQETQHF
clone_size: -; v_call: TRBV5-1; d_call: TRBD2; j_call: TRBJ2-1; cdr3_nt: TGCGCCAGCAGCTGGGGAACTAGCGGGGGGGCCAATGAGCAGTTCTTC; cdr3_aa: CASSWGTSGGANEQFF
clone_size: -; v_call: TRBV10-2; d_call: -; j_call: TRBJ1-6; cdr3_nt: TGCGCCAGCATGGGCGAAAAAAGGGGGTCACCCCTCCACTTT; cdr3_aa: CASMGEKRGSPLHF
clone_size: few; v_call: TRBV29-1; d_call: -; j_call: TRBJ2-1; cdr3_nt: TGCAGCGTTGGTCGGGGGGCCTCCTACAATGAGCAGTTCTTC; cdr3_aa: CSVGRGASYNEQFF
clone_size: -; v_call: TRBV6-1; d_call: -; j_call: TRBJ1-5; cdr3_nt: TGTGCCAGCAGTGGGCAGACAGGCGTTGATCAGCCCCAGCATTTT; cdr3_aa: CASSGQTGVDQPQHF
clone_size: few; v_call: TRBV12-3/TRBV12-4; d_call: -; j_call: TRBJ2-7; cdr3_nt: TGTGCCAGCAGTTGGACGTCCTACGAGCAGTACTTC; cdr3_aa: CASSWTSYEQYF
clone_size: -; v_call: TRBV10-3; d_call: -; j_call: TRBJ1-5; cdr3_nt: TGTGCCATCAGTGAGTCAGACGGATATAGCAATCAGCCCCAGCATTTT; cdr3_aa: CAISESDGYSNQPQHF
clone_size: -; v_call: TRBV20-1; d_call: -; j_call: TRBJ1-2; cdr3_nt: TGCAGTGCTAGATCCGCACAGGGAGGTGGCTACACCTTC; cdr3_aa: CSARSAQGGGYTF
clone_size: -; v_call: TRBV20-1; d_call: -; j_call: TRBJ1-1; cdr3_nt: TGCAGTGCTTCTCCGGGACACGAAGCTTTCTTT; cdr3_aa: CSASPGHEAFF
clone_size: -; v_call: TRBV7-9; d_call: -; j_call: TRBJ1-2; cdr3_nt: TGTGCCAGCAGCTTAGGGGTCTACACCTTC; cdr3_aa: CASSLGVYTF
clone_size: few; v_call: TRBV2; d_call: TRBD2; j_call: TRBJ2-2; cdr3_nt: TGTGCCAGCTCGGAGGGTCTAGCGGACACCGGGGAGCTGTTTTTT; cdr3_aa: CASSEGLADTGELFF